This passage covers 15 T cell receptor beta chains from one sample sequenced in a study of breast tumors, draining lymph nodes, adjacent tissues. Samples came from axillary lymph nodes draining the breast cancer. TCRdb re-called the multiplex PCR reads with MiXCR, one entry per CDR3 protein. The profile shows 150,000 to 200,000 distinct CDR3 sequences, 30% to 35% of them singletons. Sequenced: axillary lymph node tissue. The receptors were sampled from a female donor with breast cancer. Some clones in this sample may be carry-over from other donors' samples.

This clonotype was seen repeatedly, ten times or more. The rearrangement joins TRBV5-5 to TRBJ2-2, with 8 bases identical to TRBD1. Germline CDR1 and CDR2: SGHKS and YYEKEE (reference sequence). V was pared by 4 bases and J by 3 bases, with 5 bases of the junction left unmatched. This CDR3 region has 15 residues. This CDR3 reads CASSRQGSDTGELFF. The CDR3, as DNA: TGTGCCAGCAGCCGACAGGGGTCGGACACCGGGGAGCTGTTTTTT.

In this sample, this clonotype turned up a few times. The chain links TRBV3-1 to TRBJ2-2; D perhaps matches TRBD2 (6 bases). This CDR3 has 15 amino acids. V was trimmed by 3 bases and J by 6 bases, leaving 14 bases between them. Germline V gene lookup returns CDR1 LGHDT and CDR2 YNNKEL (reference sequence). The CDR3 loop is CASSQIGVAAGELFF. The CDR3 DNA reads as TGTGCCAGCAGCCAGATAGGGGTAGCGGCCGGGGAGCTGTTTTTT.

This clonotype was found many times. The rearrangement joins TRBV6-5 to TRBJ1-5; weak D call: TRBD1 (5 bases). Germline CDR1 reads MNHEY; CDR2 reads SVGAGI. The CDR3 totals 15 residues. V was clipped by 8 bases and J by 2 bases, with 16 bases between them. CDR3 in DNA: TGTGCCAGCTCAGGTGGGGGGAATCGCAATCAGCCCCAGCATTTT. It encodes CASSGGGNRNQPQHF.

This clonotype was found many times. The chain combines TRBV19 with TRBJ2-3, with D perhaps being TRBD1 or TRBD2 (5 bases each). Germline V CDR1 and CDR2: LNHDA, SQIVND (reference sequence). Trimming cost V 5 bases and J 0 bases, with 15 bases left between them. The CDR3 sequence is 16 residues long. CDR3 in DNA: TGTGCCAGTAGTCCAGGAACGGGACCCAGCACAGATACGCAGTATTTT. This sequence encodes CASSPGTGPSTDTQYF.

About this clonotype: This may stem from a read error, because a much larger clone lies one nucleotide away. This chain links TRBV11-2 with TRBJ2-3, with 9 nucleotides matching TRBD2. The germline V gene has CDR1 SGHAT and CDR2 FQNNGV. CDR3 size: 15 residues. The J segment lost 3 bases and the V segment lost 7 bases, leaving 8 bases of the junction unmatched. The CDR3 region has the DNA TGTGCCAGCACCTCTCCGGGACTAGCAACAGATACGCAGTATTTT. Residues: CASTSPGLATDTQYF.

In its sample, this clonotype was seen many times. The chain combines TRBV5-8 with TRBJ1-5; D is ambiguous. The germline CDR1 and CDR2 sequences are SGHTS and YDEGEE. Trimming stripped 5 bases from V and 10 bases from J, with 16 bases between. The CDR3 extends over 13 amino acids. CDR3 in DNA: TGTGCCAGCAGAGGTGAGACTAGAAAACCCCAGCATTTT. Amino acids: CASRGETRKPQHF. The whole variable domain, filled in from reference TRBV5-8 and TRBJ1-5, reads EAGVTQSPTHLIKTRGQQATLRCSPISGHTSVYWYQQALGLGLQFLLWYDEGEERNRGNFPPRFSGRQFPNYSSELNVNALELEDSALYLCASRGETRKPQHFGDGTRLSIL.

This clonotype was seen repeatedly, ten times or more. V and J are TRBV7-2 and TRBJ2-7; unclear D gene. The germline V gene encodes CDR1 SGHTA and CDR2 FQGNSA. Trimming cost V 5 bases and J 0 bases, with 11 bases left between them. This CDR3 spans 14 amino acids. The chain's CDR3 is CASSADRASYEQYF. The CDR3 bases are TGTGCCAGCAGCGCTGATCGCGCCTCCTACGAGCAGTACTTC.

The V gene is TRBV27, the J gene TRBJ2-2; tentatively, D is TRBD1 or TRBD2 (7 bases each). The germline CDR1 and CDR2 sequences are MNHEY and SMNVEV (reference sequence). The CDR3 sequence is 18 residues long. The germline V and J ends were trimmed by 7 bases and 3 bases, with 24 bases remaining between them. CDR3 sequence (DNA): TGTGCCAGCATCTTTAGGGGGGGGGGACAGACTCACACCGGGGAGCTGTTTTTT. Amino acid sequence: CASIFRGGGQTHTGELFF.

Concerning this clonotype itself: Likely a read error: the CDR3 ends without its conserved phenylalanine or tryptophan. The DNA is omitted, as the CDR3 cannot be located on it reliably, and the CDR3 follows TCRdb's listing. This chain uses TRBV15 with TRBJ2-3; the table's D gene call, TRBD1, was not cross checked with the DNA. Looked up from germline, CDR1 is LNHNV and CDR2 is YYDKDF (reference sequence). The CDR3 length is 13 residues, termini included. The CDR3 loop reads CATSATERQGAVY.

The chain joins TRBV12-3 or TRBV12-4 to TRBJ2-2, with TRBD2 matching over 16 bases. CDR3 size: 18 residues. With 3 bases clipped from V and 0 bases from J, the junction kept 1 base outside the gene matches. The CDR3 DNA follows: TGTGCCAGCAGTTTCGGGACTAGCGGGGGGGCGAACACCGGGGAGCTGTTTTTT. Encoded protein: CASSFGTSGGANTGELFF.

The chain recombines TRBV29-1 with TRBJ1-4, with 7 bases fitting TRBD1. With 7 bases clipped from V and 7 bases from J, the junction kept 9 bases outside the gene matches. This CDR3 region has 13 residues. The germline V gene encodes CDR1 SQVTM and CDR2 ANQGSEA. CDR3 bases: TGCAGCGGAGACAGGGCCGTGGGTGAAAAACTGTTTTTT. Translated: CSGDRAVGEKLFF.

This clonotype has only a few counts. The chain employs TRBV27 and TRBJ2-1; no reliable D call. The ends were cut back, 3 bases at V and 5 bases at J, with 8 bases in the middle. Per the germline V gene, CDR1 is MNHEY and CDR2 is SMNVEV (reference sequence). The CDR3 covers 13 residues. Here the CDR3 reads CASSFGPNNEQFF. The CDR3 bases are TGTGCCAGCAGTTTTGGGCCAAACAATGAGCAGTTCTTC.

In its sample, this clonotype was seen a few times. Here the CDR3 omits its conserved ending phenylalanine or tryptophan, so a read error is the likely source. The J gene is TRBJ2-7, the V gene TRBV7-9; 7 bases fit TRBD1. Germline V gives CDR1 SEHNR, CDR2 FQNEAQ (reference sequence). The ends lost 4 bases at V and 2 bases at J; junction bases unmatched: 5. The CDR3 is made up of 14 amino acids. CDR3 in amino acids: CASSSRDRAYEQYL. The DNA of the CDR3 is TGTGCCAGCAGCTCCAGGGACAGAGCCTACGAGCAGTACCTC.

This clonotype was counted ten times or more. The chain employs TRBV14 and TRBJ1-2, with 7 positions matching TRBD1. CDR3 length: 13 residues. CDR1 is SGHDN, CDR2 FVKESK, per germline. With 1 base clipped from V and 10 bases from J, the junction kept 6 bases outside the gene matches. CDR3 region: CASSQGTGPSYTF. CDR3 bases: TGTGCCAGCAGCCAAGGGACAGGCCCTTCCTACACCTTC. The whole variable domain, remainder taken from reference TRBV14 and TRBJ1-2, is EAGVTQFPSHSVIEKGQTVTLRCDPISGHDNLYWYRRVMGKEIKFLLHFVKESKQDESGMPNNRFLAERTGGTYSTLKVQPAELEDSGVYFCASSQGTGPSYTFGSGTRLTVV.

This clonotype was seen at least ten times. The chain is built from TRBV20-1 and TRBJ1-2; D is possibly TRBD1 (5 bases). Germline CDR1 is DFQATT and CDR2 is SNEGSKA (reference sequence). The CDR3 covers 13 residues. V dropped 1 base and J dropped 5 bases, with 11 bases sitting between them. As DNA, the CDR3 is TGCAGTGCTAGAGGGCTCGACAGTTATGGCTACACCTTC. Its protein product is CSARGLDSYGYTF.